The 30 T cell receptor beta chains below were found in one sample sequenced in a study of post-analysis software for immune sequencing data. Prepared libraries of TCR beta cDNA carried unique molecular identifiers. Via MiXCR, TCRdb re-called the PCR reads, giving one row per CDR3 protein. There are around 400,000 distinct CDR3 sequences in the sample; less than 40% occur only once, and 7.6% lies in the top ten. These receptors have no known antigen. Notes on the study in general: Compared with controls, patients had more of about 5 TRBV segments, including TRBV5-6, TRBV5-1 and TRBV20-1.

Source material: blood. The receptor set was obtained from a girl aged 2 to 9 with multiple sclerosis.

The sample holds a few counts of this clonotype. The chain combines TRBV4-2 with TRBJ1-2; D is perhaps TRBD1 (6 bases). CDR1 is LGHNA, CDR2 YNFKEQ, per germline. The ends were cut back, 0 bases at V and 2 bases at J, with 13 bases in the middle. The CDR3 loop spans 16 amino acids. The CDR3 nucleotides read TGTGCCAGCAGCCAAGATGTGGGCAGGGGAAACTATGGCTACACCTTC. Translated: CASSQDVGRGNYGYTF.

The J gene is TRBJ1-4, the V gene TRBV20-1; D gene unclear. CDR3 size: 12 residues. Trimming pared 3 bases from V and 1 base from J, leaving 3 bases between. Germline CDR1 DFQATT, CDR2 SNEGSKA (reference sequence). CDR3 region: CSARGTNEKLFF. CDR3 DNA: TGCAGTGCTAGGGGAACTAATGAAAAACTGTTTTTT.

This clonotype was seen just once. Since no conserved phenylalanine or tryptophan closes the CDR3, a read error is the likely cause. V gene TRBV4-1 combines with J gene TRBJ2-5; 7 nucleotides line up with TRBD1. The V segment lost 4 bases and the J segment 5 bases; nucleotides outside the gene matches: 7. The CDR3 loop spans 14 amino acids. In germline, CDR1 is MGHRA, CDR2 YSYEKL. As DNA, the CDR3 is TGCGCCAGCAGCCCGACAGGGATGAGGGAGACCCAGTACTGC. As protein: CASSPTGMRETQYC.

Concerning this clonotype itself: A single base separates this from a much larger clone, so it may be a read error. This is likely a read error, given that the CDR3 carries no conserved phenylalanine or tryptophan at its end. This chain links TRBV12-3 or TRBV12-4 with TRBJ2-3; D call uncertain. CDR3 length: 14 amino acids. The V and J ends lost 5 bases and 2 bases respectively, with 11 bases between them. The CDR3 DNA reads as TGTGCCAGCAGTGCCCGCACGACCACAGATACGCAGTATGTT. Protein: CASSARTTTDTQYV.

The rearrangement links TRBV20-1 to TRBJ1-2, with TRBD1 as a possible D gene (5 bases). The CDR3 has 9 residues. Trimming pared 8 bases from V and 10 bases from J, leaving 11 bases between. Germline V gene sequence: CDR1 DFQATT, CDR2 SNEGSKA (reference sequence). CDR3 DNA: TGCAGTCCAGACAGCCTCTACACCTTC. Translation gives CSPDSLYTF.

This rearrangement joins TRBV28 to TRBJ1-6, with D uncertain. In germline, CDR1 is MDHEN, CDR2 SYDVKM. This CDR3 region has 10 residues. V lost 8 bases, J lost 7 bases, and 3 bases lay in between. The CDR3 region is CASGNSPLHF. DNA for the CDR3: TGTGCCAGCGGGAATTCACCCCTCCACTTT.

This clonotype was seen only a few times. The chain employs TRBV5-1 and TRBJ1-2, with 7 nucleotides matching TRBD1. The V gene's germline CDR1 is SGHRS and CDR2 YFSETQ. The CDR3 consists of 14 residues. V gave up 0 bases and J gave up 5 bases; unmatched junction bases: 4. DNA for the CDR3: TGCGCCAGCAGCTTGGAGCCAGGGGGATATGGCTACACCTTC. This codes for CASSLEPGGYGYTF. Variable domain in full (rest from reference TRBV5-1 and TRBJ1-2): KAGVTQTPRYLIKTRGQQVTLSCSPISGHRSVSWYQQTPGQGLQFLFEYFSETQRNKGNFPGRFSGRQFSNSRSEMNVSTLELGDSALYLCASSLEPGGYGYTFGSGTRLTVV.

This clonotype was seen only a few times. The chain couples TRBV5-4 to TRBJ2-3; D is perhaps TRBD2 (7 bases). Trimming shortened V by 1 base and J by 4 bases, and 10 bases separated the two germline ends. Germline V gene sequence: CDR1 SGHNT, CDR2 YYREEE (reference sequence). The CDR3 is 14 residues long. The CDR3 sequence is CASSLRGAPDTQYF. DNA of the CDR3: TGTGCCAGCAGCTTGCGGGGGGCCCCAGATACGCAGTATTTT.

DNA of the CDR3: TGCAGTGCTAGAGATCCGAGTGGTTCCTACGAGCAGTACTTC. Its protein is CSARDPSGSYEQYF. This chain joins TRBV20-1 and TRBJ2-7; D is unresolved. The V and J ends lost 0 bases and 1 base respectively, with 10 bases between them. CDR1 is DFQATT, CDR2 SNEGSKA, per germline (reference sequence). CDR3 length equals 14 residues.

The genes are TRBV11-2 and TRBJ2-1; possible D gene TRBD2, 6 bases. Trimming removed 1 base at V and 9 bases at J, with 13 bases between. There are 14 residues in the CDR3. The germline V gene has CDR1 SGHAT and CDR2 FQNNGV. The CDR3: CASSLGGRWGEQFF. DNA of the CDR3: TGTGCCAGCAGCTTAGGGGGGAGGTGGGGTGAGCAGTTCTTC. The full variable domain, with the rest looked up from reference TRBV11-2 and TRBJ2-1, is EAGVAQSPRYKIIEKRQSVAFWCNPISGHATLYWYQQILGQGPKLLIQFQNNGVVDDSQLPKDRFSAERLKGVDSTLKIQPAKLEDSAVYLCASSLGGRWGEQFFGPGTRLTVL.

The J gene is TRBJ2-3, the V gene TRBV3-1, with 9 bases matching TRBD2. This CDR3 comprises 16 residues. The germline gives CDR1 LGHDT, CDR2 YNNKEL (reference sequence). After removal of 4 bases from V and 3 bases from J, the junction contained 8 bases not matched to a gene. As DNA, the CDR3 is TGTGCCAGCAGCCCCGTAGCGGGAGTAGGTACAGATACGCAGTATTTT. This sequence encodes CASSPVAGVGTDTQYF.

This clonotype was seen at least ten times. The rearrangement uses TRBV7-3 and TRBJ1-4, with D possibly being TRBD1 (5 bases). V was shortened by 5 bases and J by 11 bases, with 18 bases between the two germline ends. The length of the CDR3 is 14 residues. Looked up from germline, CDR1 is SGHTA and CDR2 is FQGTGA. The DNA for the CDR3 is TGTGCCAGCAGCCTGGGACCGTCAAATGGCAAACTGTTTTTT. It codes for CASSLGPSNGKLFF.

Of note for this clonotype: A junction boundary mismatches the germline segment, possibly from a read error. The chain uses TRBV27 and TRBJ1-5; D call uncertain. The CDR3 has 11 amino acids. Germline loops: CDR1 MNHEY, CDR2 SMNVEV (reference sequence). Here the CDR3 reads CVSGITQPQHF. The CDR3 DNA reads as TGTGTCAGCGGGATTACTCAGCCCCAGCATTTT.

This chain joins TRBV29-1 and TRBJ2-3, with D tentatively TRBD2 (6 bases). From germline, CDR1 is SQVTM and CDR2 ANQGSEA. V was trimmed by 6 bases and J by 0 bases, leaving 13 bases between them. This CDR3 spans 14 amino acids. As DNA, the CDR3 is TGCAGCGTCCAACTAGCAGGGAGCACAGATACGCAGTATTTT. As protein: CSVQLAGSTDTQYF.

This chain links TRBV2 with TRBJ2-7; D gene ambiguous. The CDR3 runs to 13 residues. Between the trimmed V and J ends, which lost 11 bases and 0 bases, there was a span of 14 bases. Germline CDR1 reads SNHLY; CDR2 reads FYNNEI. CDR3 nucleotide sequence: TGTGCCGGCCGTCCAACGAGCTCCTACGAGCAGTACTTC. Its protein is CAGRPTSSYEQYF.

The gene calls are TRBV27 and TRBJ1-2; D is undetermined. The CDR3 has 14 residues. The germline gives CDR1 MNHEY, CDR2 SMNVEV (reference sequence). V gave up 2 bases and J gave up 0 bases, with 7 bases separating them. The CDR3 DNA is TGTGCCAGCAGTTTAAGCCTGGCTAACTATGGCTACACCTTC. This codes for CASSLSLANYGYTF.

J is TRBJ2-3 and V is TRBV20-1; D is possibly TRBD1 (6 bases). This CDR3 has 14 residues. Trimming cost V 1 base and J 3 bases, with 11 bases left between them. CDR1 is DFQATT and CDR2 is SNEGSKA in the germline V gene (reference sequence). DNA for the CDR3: TGCAGTGCTAGAGGACAGGTGACAACAGATACGCAGTATTTT. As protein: CSARGQVTTDTQYF.

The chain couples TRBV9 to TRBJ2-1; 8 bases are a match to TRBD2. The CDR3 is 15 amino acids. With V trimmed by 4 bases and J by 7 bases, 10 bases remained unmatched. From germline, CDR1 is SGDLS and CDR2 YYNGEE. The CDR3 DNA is TGTGCCAGCAGCCACGGACTAGCCGGCGGAAATGAGCAGTTCTTC. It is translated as CASSHGLAGGNEQFF.

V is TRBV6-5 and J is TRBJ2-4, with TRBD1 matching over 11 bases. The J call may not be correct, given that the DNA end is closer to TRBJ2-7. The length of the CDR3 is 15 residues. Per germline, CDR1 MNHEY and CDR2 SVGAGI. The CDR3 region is CASRRSGQGVYEQYF. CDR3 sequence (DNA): TGTGCCAGCAGACGCTCGGGACAGGGGGTCTACGAGCAGTACTTC.

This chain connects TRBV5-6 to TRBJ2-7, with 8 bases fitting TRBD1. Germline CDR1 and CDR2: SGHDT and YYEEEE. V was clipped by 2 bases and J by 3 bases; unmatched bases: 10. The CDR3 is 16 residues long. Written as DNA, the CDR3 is TGTGCCAGCAGCTTCCCAGGGGGCCCGTCCGACTACGAGCAGTACTTC. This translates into CASSFPGGPSDYEQYF.

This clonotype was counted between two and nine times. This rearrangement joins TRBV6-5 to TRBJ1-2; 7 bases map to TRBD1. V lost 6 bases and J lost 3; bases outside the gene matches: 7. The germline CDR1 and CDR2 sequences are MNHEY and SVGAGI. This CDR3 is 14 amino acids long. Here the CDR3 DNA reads TGTGCCAGCAGCCCTGGGGACAGATACTATGGCTACACCTTC. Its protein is CASSPGDRYYGYTF.

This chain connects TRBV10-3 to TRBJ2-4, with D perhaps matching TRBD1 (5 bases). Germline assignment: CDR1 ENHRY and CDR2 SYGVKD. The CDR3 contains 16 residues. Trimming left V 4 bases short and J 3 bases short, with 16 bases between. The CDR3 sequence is CAISGQGFKGKNIQYF. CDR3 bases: TGTGCCATCAGTGGGCAGGGATTCAAGGGCAAAAACATTCAGTACTTC.

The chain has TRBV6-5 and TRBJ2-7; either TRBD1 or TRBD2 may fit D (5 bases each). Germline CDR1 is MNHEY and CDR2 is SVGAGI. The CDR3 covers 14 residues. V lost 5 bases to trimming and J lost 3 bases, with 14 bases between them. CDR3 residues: CASSRWDGSYEQYF. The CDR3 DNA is TGTGCCAGCAGTCGTTGGGACGGCAGCTACGAGCAGTACTTC.

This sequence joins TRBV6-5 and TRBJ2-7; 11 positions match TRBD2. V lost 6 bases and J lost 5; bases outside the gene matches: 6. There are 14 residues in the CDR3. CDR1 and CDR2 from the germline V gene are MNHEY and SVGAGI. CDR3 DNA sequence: TGTGCCAGCAGAACTAGCGGGAGAACCAACGAGCAGTACTTC. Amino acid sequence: CASRTSGRTNEQYF.

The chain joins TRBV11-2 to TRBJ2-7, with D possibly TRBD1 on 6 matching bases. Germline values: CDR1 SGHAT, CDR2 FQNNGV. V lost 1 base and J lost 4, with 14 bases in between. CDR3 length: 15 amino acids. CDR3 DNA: TGTGCCAGCAGCTTAGTAGTTGGCAGGGGTTACGAGCAGTACTTC. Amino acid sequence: CASSLVVGRGYEQYF.

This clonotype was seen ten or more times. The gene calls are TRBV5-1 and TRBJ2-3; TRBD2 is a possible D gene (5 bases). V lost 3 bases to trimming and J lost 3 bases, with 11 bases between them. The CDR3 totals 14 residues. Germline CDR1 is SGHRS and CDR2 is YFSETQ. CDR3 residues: CASSSIRGTDTQYF. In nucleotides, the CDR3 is TGCGCCAGCAGCTCGATTAGAGGGACAGATACGCAGTATTTT.

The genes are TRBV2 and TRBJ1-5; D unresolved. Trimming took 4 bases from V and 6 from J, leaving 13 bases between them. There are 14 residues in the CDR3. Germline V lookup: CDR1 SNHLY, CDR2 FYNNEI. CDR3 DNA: TGTGCCAGCAGTGGATTTCGTTATGGTCAGCCCCAGCATTTT. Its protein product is CASSGFRYGQPQHF. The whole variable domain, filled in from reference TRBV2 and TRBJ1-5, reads EPEVTQTPSHQVTQMGQEVILRCVPISNHLYFYWYRQILGQKVEFLVSFYNNEISEKSEIFDDQFSVERPDGSNFTLKIRSTKLEDSAMYFCASSGFRYGQPQHFGDGTRLSIL.

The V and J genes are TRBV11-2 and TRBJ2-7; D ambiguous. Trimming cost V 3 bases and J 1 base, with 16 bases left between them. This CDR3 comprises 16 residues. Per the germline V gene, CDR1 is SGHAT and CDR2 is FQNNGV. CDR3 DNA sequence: TGTGCCAGCAGCTTGGGCGCGGTGACCGAGTCCTACGAGCAGTACTTC. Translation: CASSLGAVTESYEQYF.

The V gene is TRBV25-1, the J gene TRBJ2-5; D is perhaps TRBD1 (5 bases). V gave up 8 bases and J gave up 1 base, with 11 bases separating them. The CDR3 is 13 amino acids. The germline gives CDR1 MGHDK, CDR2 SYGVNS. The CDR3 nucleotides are TGTGCCAGCGGTTCGACAGTCCAAGAGACCCAGTACTTC. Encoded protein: CASGSTVQETQYF.

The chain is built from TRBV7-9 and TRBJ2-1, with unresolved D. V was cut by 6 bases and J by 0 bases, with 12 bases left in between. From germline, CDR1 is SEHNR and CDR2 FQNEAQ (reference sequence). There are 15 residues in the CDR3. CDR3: CASRPWRDSYNEQFF. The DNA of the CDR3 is TGTGCCAGCAGGCCCTGGAGAGACTCCTACAATGAGCAGTTCTTC. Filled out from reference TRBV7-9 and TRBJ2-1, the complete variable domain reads DTGVSQNPRHKITKRGQNVTFRCDPISEHNRLYWYRQTLGQGPEFLTYFQNEAQLEKSRLLSDRFSAERPKGSFSTLEIQRTEQGDSAMYLCASRPWRDSYNEQFFGPGTRLTVL.